This is a list of T cell receptor beta chains from one sample in a study of cytomegalovirus exposure and HLA in healthy donors. TCRdb's copy holds only in-frame clones and misses some; the assay was immunoSEQ multiplex PCR. The top ten hold about 3.3% of the sample, which has roughly 75,000 clones, roughly 95% seen once. The sequenced sample consisted of PBMCs. Receptor source: a woman younger than 35 in good health and CMV-seropositive. Each CDR3 is given without its conserved first and last residue.

8,TRBJ2-1,TRBV20-1,SASPNEQF
12,TRBJ1-4,TRBV6-1,ASSVFGSNEKLF
9,TRBJ1-2,TRBV7-6,ASSLVGGIH
14,TRBJ2-3,TRBV11-2,ASSLVPAGGTDTQY
13,TRBJ2-7,TRBV11-2,ASSINPKWLEEQY
9,TRBJ2-1,TRBV7-9,ASSLESEQF
11,TRBJ1-6,TRBV5-1,ASSATGDSPLH
12,TRBJ1-2,TRBV28,ASSSSPGAGGYT
14,TRBJ2-6,TRBV28,ASSLGEPSGANVLT
11,TRBJ1-6,TRBV6-5,ASSPVGNSPLH
15,TRBJ2-3,TRBV2,ASSDPQTSGGGDTQY
12,TRBJ1-4,TRBV18,ASSPPGDAEKLF
14,TRBJ2-7,TRBV7-6,ASSLGTSGGTYEQY
12,TRBJ2-1,TRBV7-3,ASSPGLVYNEQF
13,TRBJ1-1,TRBV5-4,ASSSRQGGRVEAF
12,TRBJ2-5,TRBV2,ASIQEAGVETQY
11,TRBJ1-6,TRBV6-1,ASRTGAVSPLH
12,TRBJ1-5,TRBV10-1,ASSEGPGPQPQH
13,TRBJ1-1,TRBV5-4,ASSLEEGAYTEAF
15,TRBJ1-3,TRBV7-8,ASSVSDYLHSGNTIY
10,TRBJ1-2,TRBV5-5,ASSLELYGYT
19,TRBJ2-6,TRBV9,ASSPSGVGSGIFSGANVLT
12,TRBJ1-4,TRBV7-6,ASSLSGVEEKLF
11,TRBJ2-5,TRBV27,ASSLQGAETQY
15,TRBJ2-2,TRBV27,ASSRRLAGTNTGELF
16,TRBJ1-1,TRBV9,ASSEPSGGTLMNTEAF
12,TRBJ1-6,TRBV9,ASSVGGTLTPLH
16,TRBJ2-1,TRBV7-2,ASSLLSSGSVSYNEQF
13,TRBJ2-5,TRBV19,ASSRWTGGRETQY
12,TRBJ2-5,TRBV10-3,AISPGLAQETQY
13,TRBJ1-3,TRBV10-3,AITTGILGGNTIY
13,TRBJ2-2,TRBV27,ASRTRDRGTGELF
17,TRBJ1-1,TRBV4-2,ASSQGNPSTGGLYTEAF
11,TRBJ2-3,TRBV28,ASRDRITDTQY
12,TRBJ2-3,TRBV11-1,ASSQTQGKDTQY
15,TRBJ2-3,TRBV5-6,ASSLELQVPVGDTQY
12,TRBJ2-7,TRBV5-6,ASSLVGGANEQY
11,TRBJ1-1,TRBV5-5,ASSLGGEGRAF
14,TRBJ1-1,TRBV5-1,ASSAVLGGGFTEAF
14,TRBJ2-7,TRBV2,ASSLLLAGVSYEQY
12,TRBJ1-2,TRBV28,ASSLSTGVYGYT
12,TRBJ1-3,TRBV30,AWSTGGAGNTIY
14,TRBJ1-5,TRBV15,ATSRDYPAGTALQH
15,TRBJ2-3,TRBV2,ASRLPPGTGATDTQY
13,TRBJ2-7,TRBV11-3,ASSLVGGNSYEQY
12,TRBJ1-1,TRBV5-6,ASSSRGSYTEAF
15,TRBJ2-5,TRBV15,ATSRSKTSGREETQY
9,TRBJ2-7,TRBV14,ASSQLYEQY
13,TRBJ2-5,TRBV27,ASKQGAGVQGTQY